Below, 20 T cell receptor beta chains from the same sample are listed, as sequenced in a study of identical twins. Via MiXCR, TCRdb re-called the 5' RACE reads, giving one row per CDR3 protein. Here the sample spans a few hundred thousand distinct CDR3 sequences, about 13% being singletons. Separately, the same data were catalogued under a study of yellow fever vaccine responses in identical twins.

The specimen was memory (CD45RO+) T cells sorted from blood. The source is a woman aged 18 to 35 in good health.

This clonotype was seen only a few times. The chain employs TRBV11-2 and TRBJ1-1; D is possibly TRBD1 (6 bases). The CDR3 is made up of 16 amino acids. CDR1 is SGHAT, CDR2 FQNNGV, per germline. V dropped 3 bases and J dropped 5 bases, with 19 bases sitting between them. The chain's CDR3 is CASSLTGGGGRTEAFF. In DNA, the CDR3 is TGTGCCAGCAGCTTGACCGGGGGAGGGGGGAGGACTGAAGCTTTCTTT.

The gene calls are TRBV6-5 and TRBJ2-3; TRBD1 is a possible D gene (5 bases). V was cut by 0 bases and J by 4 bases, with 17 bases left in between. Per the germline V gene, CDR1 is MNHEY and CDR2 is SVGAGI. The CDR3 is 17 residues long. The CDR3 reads CASSYSNSGRAADTQYF. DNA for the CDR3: TGTGCCAGCAGTTACTCGAATTCGGGCAGGGCGGCAGATACGCAGTATTTT.

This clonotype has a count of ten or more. CDR3 loop: CASSPSQFQTQYF. The CDR3 DNA reads TGTGCCAGCAGCCCCTCCCAGTTCCAGACCCAGTACTTC. The gene calls are TRBV7-2 and TRBJ2-5; D gene unclear. This CDR3 spans 13 amino acids. From germline, CDR1 is SGHTA and CDR2 FQGNSA. V was pared by 5 bases and J by 6 bases, with 13 bases between.

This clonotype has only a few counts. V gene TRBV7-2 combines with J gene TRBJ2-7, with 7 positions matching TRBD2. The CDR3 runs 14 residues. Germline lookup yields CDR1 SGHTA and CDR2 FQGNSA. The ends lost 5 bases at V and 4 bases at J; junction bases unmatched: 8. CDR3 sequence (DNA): TGTGCCAGCAGCCCCCAGCGGGGAGCATACGAGCAGTACTTC. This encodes CASSPQRGAYEQYF.

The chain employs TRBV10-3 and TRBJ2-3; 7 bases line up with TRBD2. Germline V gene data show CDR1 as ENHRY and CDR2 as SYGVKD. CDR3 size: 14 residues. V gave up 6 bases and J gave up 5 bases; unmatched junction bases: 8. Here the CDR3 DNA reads TGTGCCATCAGCCGGACTAGTGTGGAAGATACGCAGTATTTT. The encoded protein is CAISRTSVEDTQYF.

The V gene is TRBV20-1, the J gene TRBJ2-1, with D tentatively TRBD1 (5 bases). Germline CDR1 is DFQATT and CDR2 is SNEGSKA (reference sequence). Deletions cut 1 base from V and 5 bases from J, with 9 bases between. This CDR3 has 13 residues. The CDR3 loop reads CSARGDRNNEQFF. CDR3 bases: TGCAGTGCTAGAGGTGACAGAAACAATGAGCAGTTCTTC.

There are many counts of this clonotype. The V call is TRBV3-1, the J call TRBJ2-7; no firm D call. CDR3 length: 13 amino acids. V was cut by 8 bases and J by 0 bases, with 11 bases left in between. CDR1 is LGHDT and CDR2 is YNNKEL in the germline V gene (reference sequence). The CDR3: CASARRSSYEQYF. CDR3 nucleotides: TGTGCCAGCGCCCGACGTAGCTCCTACGAGCAGTACTTC.

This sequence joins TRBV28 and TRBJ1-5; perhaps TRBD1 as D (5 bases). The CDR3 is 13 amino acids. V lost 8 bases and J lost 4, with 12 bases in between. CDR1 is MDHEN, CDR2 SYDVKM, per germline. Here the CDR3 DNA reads TGTGCCAGCCTCAGGGATTGGAATCAGCCCCAGCATTTT. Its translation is CASLRDWNQPQHF.

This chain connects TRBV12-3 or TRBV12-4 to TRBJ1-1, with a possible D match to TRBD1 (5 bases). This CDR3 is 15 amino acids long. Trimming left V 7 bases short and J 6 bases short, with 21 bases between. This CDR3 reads CASTPQSTLGAEAFF. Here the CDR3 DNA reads TGTGCCAGCACTCCTCAATCGACTTTAGGGGCTGAAGCTTTCTTT.

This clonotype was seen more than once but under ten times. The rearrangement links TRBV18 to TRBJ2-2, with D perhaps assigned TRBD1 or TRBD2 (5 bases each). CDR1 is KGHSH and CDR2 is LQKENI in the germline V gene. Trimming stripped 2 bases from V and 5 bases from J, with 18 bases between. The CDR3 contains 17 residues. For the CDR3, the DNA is TGTGCCAGCTCACCATCCAGGGACGGGTCGGAAACCGGGGAGCTGTTTTTT. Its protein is CASSPSRDGSETGELFF.

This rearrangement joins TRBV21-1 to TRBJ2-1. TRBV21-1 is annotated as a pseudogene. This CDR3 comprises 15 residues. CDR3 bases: TGTGCCAGCAGCAAAGAGGCAGAGCCTAGGGATGAGCAGTTCTTC. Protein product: CASSKEAEPRDEQFF.

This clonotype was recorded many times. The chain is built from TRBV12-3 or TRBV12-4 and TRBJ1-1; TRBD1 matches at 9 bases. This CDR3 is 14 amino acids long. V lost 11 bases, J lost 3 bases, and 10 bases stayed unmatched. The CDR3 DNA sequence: TGTGCCGGTACAGGGGGCGAGGGAGACACTGAAGCTTTCTTT. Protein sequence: CAGTGGEGDTEAFF.

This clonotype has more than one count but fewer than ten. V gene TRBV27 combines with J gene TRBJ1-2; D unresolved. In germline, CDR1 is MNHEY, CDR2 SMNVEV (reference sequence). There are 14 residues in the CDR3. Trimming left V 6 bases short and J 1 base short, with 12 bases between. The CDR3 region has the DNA TGTGCCAGCAGCGACGGCCGGTATAACTATGGCTACACCTTC. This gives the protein CASSDGRYNYGYTF.

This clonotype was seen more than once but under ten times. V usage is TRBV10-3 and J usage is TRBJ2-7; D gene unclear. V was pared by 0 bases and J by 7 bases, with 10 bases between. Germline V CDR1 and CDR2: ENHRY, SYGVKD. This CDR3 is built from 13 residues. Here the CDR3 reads CAISESSYPEQYF. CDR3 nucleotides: TGTGCCATCAGTGAGTCTAGTTACCCTGAGCAGTACTTC.

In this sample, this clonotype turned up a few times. The CDR3 DNA is TGTGCCAGCAGCCAAACAGGGGACACCGGGGAGCTGTTTTTT. Its protein product is CASSQTGDTGELFF. This chain joins TRBV6-4 and TRBJ2-2, with 7 bases identical to TRBD1. Germline V CDR1 and CDR2: MRHNA, SNTAGT. The CDR3 extends over 14 amino acids. The J segment lost 3 bases and the V segment lost 6 bases, leaving 4 bases of the junction unmatched.

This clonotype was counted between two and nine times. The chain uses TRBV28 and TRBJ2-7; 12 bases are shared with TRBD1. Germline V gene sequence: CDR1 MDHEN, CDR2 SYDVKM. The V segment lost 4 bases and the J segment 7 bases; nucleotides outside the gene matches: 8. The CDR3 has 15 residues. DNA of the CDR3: TGTGCCAGCAGTTCGGGACAGGGGGCTCGGGGAGAGCAGTACTTC. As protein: CASSSGQGARGEQYF. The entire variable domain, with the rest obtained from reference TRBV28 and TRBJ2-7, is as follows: DVKVTQSSRYLVKRTGEKVFLECVQDMDHENMFWYRQDPGLGLRLIYFSYDVKMKEKGDIPEGYSVSREKKERFSLILESASTNQTSMYLCASSSGQGARGEQYFGPGTRLTVT.

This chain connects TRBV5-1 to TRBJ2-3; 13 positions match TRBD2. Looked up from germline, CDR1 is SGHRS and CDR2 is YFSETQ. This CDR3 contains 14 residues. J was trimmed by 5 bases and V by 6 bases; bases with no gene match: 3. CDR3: CASKLAGGQDTQYF. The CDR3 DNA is TGCGCCAGCAAACTAGCGGGGGGGCAAGATACGCAGTATTTT.

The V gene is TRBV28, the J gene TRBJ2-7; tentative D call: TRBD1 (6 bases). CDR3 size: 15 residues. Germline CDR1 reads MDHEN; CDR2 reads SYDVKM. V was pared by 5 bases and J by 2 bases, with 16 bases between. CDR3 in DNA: TGTGCCAGCAGTCTTTTCTCCAGGGACACCTACGAGCAGTACTTC. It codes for CASSLFSRDTYEQYF.

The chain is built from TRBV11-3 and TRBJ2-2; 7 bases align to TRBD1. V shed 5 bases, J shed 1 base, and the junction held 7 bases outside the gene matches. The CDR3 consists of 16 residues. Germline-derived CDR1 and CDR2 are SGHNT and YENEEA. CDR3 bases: TGTGCCAGCAGCGGAACAGGGGCTAAGAACACCGGGGAGCTGTTTTTT. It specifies CASSGTGAKNTGELFF.

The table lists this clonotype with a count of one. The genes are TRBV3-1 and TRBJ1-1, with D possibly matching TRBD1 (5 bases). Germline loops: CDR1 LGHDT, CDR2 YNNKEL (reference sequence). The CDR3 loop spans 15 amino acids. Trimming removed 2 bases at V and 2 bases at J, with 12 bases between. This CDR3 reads CASSQRQFLNTEAFF. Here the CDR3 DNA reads TGTGCCAGCAGCCAACGACAGTTTTTAAACACTGAAGCTTTCTTT. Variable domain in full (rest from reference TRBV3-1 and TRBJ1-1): DTAVSQTPKYLVTQMGNDKSIKCEQNLGHDTMYWYKQDSKKFLKIMFSYNNKELIINETVPNRFSPKSPDKAHLNLHINSLELGDSAVYFCASSQRQFLNTEAFFGQGTRLTVV.